The 8 T cell receptor beta chains reported below all come from one sample, sequenced in a study of identical twins. MiXCR was run by TCRdb on the 5' RACE reads, yielding one entry per CDR3 protein. The sample shows approximately 500,000 distinct CDR3 sequences, about 16% of them seen only once. This sample also belongs to another study, concerning yellow fever vaccine responses in identical twins.

Sample: CD4+ T cells sorted from blood. These receptors were obtained from a woman aged 18 to 35 in good health.

This clonotype has a count of ten or more. The gene calls are TRBV11-2 and TRBJ1-1, with D unresolved. V lost 5 bases and J lost 0, with 10 bases in between. CDR3 size: 14 residues. Per the germline V gene, CDR1 is SGHAT and CDR2 is FQNNGV. CDR3 bases: TGTGCCAGCAGCCCCGGACGGATGAACACTGAAGCTTTCTTT. Protein sequence: CASSPGRMNTEAFF.

The V and J genes are TRBV6-4 and TRBJ2-2; D is perhaps TRBD1 (6 bases). This CDR3 contains 17 residues. Trimming shortened V by 3 bases and J by 3 bases, and 17 bases separated the two germline ends. CDR1 MRHNA and CDR2 SNTAGT come from the germline V gene. CDR3 region: CASSEGTSRPHTGELFF. The CDR3 nucleotides read TGTGCCAGCAGTGAAGGGACATCGCGGCCCCACACCGGGGAGCTGTTTTTT.

This clonotype occurred once. This chain connects TRBV11-2 to TRBJ2-1, with 8 bases fitting TRBD1. J was trimmed by 4 bases and V by 1 base; bases with no gene match: 9. Germline CDR1 SGHAT, CDR2 FQNNGV. The CDR3 length is 17 residues. CDR3 residues: CASSLVRGQGLYNEQFF. CDR3 bases: TGTGCCAGCAGCTTAGTCCGTGGACAGGGTCTATACAATGAGCAGTTCTTC.

In this sample, this clonotype turned up a few times. The genes are TRBV21-1 and TRBJ2-5; the DNA was not used to check the table's D call, TRBD1. TRBV21-1 is labeled a pseudogene. This CDR3 is built from 15 residues. The CDR3 region is CASSKVCGQKETQYF. CDR3 sequence (DNA): TGTGCCAGCAGCAAAGTGTGTGGACAAAAAGAGACCCAGTACTTC.

In its sample, this clonotype was seen a few times. The V and J genes are TRBV9 and TRBJ2-1; D is ambiguous. Looked up from germline, CDR1 is SGDLS and CDR2 is YYNGEE. The CDR3 runs to 14 residues. V lost 0 bases and J lost 4, with 8 bases in between. The CDR3 sequence is CASSVDVVYNEQFF. The CDR3 bases are TGTGCCAGCAGCGTAGATGTGGTGTACAATGAGCAGTTCTTC.

This rearrangement joins TRBV6-1 to TRBJ2-2; D ambiguous. The CDR3 sequence is 13 residues long. Germline values: CDR1 MNHNS, CDR2 SASEGT. V lost 8 bases, J lost 6 bases, and 13 bases lay in between. The CDR3 DNA follows: TGTGCCAGCCGTGCCCTAGTTCCCGGGGAGCTGTTTTTT. This codes for CASRALVPGELFF.

The chain recombines TRBV14 with TRBJ1-1; no reliable D call. The germline V gene has CDR1 SGHDN and CDR2 FVKESK. With 2 bases removed from V and 11 bases from J, the gap between germline ends came to 15 bases. The CDR3 is 13 amino acids. CDR3 in amino acids: CASSQSSGPVAFF. The CDR3 coding sequence is TGTGCCAGCAGCCAAAGCTCCGGCCCGGTTGCTTTCTTT. Full variable domain (remainder filled in from reference TRBV14 and TRBJ1-1): EAGVTQFPSHSVIEKGQTVTLRCDPISGHDNLYWYRRVMGKEIKFLLHFVKESKQDESGMPNNRFLAERTGGTYSTLKVQPAELEDSGVYFCASSQSSGPVAFFGQGTRLTVV.

This chain connects TRBV4-2 to TRBJ1-4, with D maybe TRBD1 (5 bases). Trimming removed 6 bases at V and 8 bases at J, with 19 bases between. Germline CDR1 is LGHNA and CDR2 is YNFKEQ. The CDR3 is made up of 15 amino acids. CDR3 amino acids: CASSPRDRGDEKLFF. CDR3 DNA sequence: TGTGCCAGCAGTCCAAGAGATCGGGGGGACGAAAAACTGTTTTTT.